This T cell receptor (beta chain) derives from a study of vaccination effects on CD4 cells after COVID-19. General study findings and limits: The study enrolled few convalescent patients and sampled no early post-infection timepoints.

Some clones are missing from TCRdb's copy, which holds only in-frame ones; the method was immunoSEQ multiplex PCR. The data contain approximately 78,000 clones, 81% of them singletons. CDR3 length: 14 residues. Trimming took 4 bases from V and 5 from J, leaving 15 bases between them. In germline, CDR1 is SNHLY, CDR2 FYNNEI. Antigen-specific CD4+ T cells were expanded (with viral peptide pools) by the ViraFEST assay ahead of sequencing. Between days 10 and 11 of culture, CD4+ T cells were separated out. All participants had two doses of either the BNT162b2 or mRNA-1273 vaccine. Every well housed around 2.1 million PBMC, which grew in culture alongside 10 IU/ml IL-2 and around 10 ug/ml peptides. Of note for this clone: The target antigen is unknown.

This receptor was identified in a human donor who received a COVID-19 vaccine. This rearrangement joins TRBV2 to TRBJ2-7, with D perhaps matching TRBD2 (6 bases). The sequencing here drew on CD4+ T cells from PBMCs cultured with HCoV-229E spike peptides, taken after COVID-19 vaccination. This chain's CDR3 is CASSVGREAHEQYV. As DNA, the CDR3 is TGTGCCAGCAGTGTTGGCAGGGAGGCCCACGAGCAGTACGTC.